This T cell receptor (beta chain) was recorded in a study of cytomegalovirus exposure and HLA in healthy donors. Germline trimming cut 5 bases from V and 6 bases from J; bases unmatched to any gene: 19. There are 18 residues in the CDR3. Germline V gives CDR1 SGHNT, CDR2 YENEEA. The PCR contained 60 Vbeta and 13 Jbeta primers. TCRdb keeps only in-frame clones here, not all; method: immunoSEQ multiplex PCR. The data show around 300,000 clones, with about 75% seen just once and 2% to 2.5% held by the top ten. Sequencing used PBMCs. The receptor was isolated from a female donor in good health and CMV-seronegative. The rearrangement joins TRBV11-3 to TRBJ2-7, with TRBD2 identical over 10 bases. Here the CDR3 reads CASSQAGTSVPSRLEQYF. In DNA, the CDR3 is TGTGCCAGCAGCCAGGCCGGGACTAGCGTCCCCTCTCGCCTCGAGCAGTACTTC.